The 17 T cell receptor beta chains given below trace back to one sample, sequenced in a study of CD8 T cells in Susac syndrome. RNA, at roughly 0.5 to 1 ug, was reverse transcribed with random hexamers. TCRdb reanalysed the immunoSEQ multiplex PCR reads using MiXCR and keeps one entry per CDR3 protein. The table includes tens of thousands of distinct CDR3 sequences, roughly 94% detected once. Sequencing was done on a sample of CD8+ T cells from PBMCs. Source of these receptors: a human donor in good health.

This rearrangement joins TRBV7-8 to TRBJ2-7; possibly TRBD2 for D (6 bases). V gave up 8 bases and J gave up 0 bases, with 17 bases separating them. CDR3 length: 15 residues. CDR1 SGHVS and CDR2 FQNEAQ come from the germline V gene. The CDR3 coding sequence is TGTGCCAGCCAGTCAGGAGCGGGTGCCTCCTACGAGCAGTACTTC. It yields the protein CASQSGAGASYEQYF. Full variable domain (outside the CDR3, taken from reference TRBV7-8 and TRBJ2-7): GAGVSQSPRYKVAKRGQDVALRCDPISGHVSLFWYQQALGQGPEFLTYFQNEAQLDKSGLPSDRFFAERPEGSVSTLKIQRTQQEDSAVYLCASQSGAGASYEQYFGPGTRLTVT.

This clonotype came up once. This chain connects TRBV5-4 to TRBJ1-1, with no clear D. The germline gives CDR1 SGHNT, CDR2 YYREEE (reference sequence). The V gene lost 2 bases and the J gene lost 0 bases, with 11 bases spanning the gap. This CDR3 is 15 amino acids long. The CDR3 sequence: CASSLLGWVNTEAFF. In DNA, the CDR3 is TGTGCCAGCAGCTTATTGGGGTGGGTGAACACTGAAGCTTTCTTT.

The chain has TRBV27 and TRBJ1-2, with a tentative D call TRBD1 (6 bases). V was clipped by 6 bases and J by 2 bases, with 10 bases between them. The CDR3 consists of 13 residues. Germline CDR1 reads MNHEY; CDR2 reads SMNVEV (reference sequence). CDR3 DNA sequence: TGTGCCAGCAGGGCAGGGGCGAACTATGGCTACACCTTC. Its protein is CASRAGANYGYTF.

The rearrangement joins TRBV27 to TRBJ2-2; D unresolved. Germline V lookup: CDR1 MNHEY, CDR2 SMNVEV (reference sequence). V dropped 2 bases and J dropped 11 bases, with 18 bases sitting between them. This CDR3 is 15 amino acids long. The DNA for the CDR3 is TGTGCCAGCAGTTTAGACCCTTGGGCGGCGGTAGAGCTGTTTTTT. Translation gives CASSLDPWAAVELFF.

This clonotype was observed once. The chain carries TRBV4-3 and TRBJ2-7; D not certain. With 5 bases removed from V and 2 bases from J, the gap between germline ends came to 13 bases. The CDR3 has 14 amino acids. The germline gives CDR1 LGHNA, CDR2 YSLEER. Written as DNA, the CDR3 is TGCGCCAGCAGCTATAACACATTCGCCTACGAGCAGTACTTC. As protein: CASSYNTFAYEQYF.

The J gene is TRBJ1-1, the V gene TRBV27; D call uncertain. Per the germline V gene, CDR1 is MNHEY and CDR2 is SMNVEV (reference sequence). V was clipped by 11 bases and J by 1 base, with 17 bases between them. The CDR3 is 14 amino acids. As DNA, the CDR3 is TGTGCCTCCCTCAGCCTCATGGGGAACACTGAAGCTTTCTTT. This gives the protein CASLSLMGNTEAFF.

CDR3 sequence (DNA): TGTGCCAGCAGTCCCCGGCCCCCGGTGGGTGGCTACACCTTC. Protein: CASSPRPPVGGYTF. J is TRBJ1-2 and V is TRBV28, with D hard to call. Between the trimmed V and J ends, which lost 5 bases and 7 bases, there was a span of 17 bases. Germline V gene lookup returns CDR1 MDHEN and CDR2 SYDVKM. The CDR3 runs to 14 residues.

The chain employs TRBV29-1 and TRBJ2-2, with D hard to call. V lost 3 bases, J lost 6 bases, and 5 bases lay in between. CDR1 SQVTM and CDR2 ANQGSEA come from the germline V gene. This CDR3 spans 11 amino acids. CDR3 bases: TGCAGCGTTGATGACTCCGGGGAGCTGTTTTTT. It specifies CSVDDSGELFF.

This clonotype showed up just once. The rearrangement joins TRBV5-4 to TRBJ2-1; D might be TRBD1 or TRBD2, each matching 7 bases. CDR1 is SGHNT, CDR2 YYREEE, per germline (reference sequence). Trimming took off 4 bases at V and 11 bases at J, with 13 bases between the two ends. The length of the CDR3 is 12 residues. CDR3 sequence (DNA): TGTGCCAGCAGCCAGGGGGGGACGCAGCAGTTCTTC. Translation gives CASSQGGTQQFF. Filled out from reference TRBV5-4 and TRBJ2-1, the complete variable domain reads ETGVTQSPTHLIKTRGQQVTLRCSSQSGHNTVSWYQQALGQGPQFIFQYYREEENGRGNFPPRFSGLQFPNYSSELNVNALELDDSALYLCASSQGGTQQFFGPGTRLTVL.

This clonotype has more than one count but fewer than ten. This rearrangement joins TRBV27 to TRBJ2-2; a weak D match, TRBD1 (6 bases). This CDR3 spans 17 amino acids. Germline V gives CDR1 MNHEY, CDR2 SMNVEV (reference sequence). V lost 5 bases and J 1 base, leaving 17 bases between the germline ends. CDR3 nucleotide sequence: TGTGCCAGCAGTGCAGGGGCCCTCGGTTTGAACACCGGGGAGCTGTTTTTT. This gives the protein CASSAGALGLNTGELFF.

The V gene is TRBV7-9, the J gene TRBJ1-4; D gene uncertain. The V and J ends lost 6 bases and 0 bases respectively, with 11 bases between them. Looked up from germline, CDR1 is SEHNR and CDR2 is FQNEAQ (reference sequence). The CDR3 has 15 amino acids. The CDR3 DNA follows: TGTGCCAGCAGGTCAGAGTCTGCAACTAATGAAAAACTGTTTTTT. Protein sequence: CASRSESATNEKLFF. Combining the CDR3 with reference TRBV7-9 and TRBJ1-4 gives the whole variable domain DTGVSQNPRHKITKRGQNVTFRCDPISEHNRLYWYRQTLGQGPEFLTYFQNEAQLEKSRLLSDRFSAERPKGSFSTLEIQRTEQGDSAMYLCASRSESATNEKLFFGSGTQLSVL.

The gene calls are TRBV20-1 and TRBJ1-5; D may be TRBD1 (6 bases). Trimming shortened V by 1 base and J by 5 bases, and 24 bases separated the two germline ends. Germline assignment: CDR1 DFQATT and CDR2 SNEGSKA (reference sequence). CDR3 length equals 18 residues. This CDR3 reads CSARGGTYSRGSDQPQHF. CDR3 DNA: TGCAGTGCTAGAGGGGGGACATACAGTAGGGGTTCTGATCAGCCCCAGCATTTT.

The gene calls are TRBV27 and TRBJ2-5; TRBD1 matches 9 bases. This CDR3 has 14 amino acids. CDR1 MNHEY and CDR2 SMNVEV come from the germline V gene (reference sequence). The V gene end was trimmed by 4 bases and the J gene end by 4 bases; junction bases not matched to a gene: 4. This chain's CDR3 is CASSSGTGRETQYF. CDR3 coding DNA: TGTGCCAGCAGTTCAGGGACAGGGAGAGAGACCCAGTACTTC.

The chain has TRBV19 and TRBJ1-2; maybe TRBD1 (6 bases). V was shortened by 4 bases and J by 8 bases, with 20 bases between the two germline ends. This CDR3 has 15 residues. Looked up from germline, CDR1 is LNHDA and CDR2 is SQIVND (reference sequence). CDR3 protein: CASSTIQPRTAGYTF. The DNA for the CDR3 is TGTGCCAGTAGTACGATTCAACCCCGGACAGCCGGCTACACCTTC. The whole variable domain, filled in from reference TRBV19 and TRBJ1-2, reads DGGITQSPKYLFRKEGQNVTLSCEQNLNHDAMYWYRQDPGQGLRLIYYSQIVNDFQKGDIAEGYSVSREKKESFPLTVTSAQKNPTAFYLCASSTIQPRTAGYTFGSGTRLTVV.

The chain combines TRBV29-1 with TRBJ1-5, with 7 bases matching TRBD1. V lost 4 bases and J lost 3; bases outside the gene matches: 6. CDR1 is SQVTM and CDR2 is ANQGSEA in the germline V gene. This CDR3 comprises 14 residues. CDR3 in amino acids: CSVVQGDINQPQHF. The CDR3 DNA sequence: TGCAGCGTTGTTCAGGGGGACATCAATCAGCCCCAGCATTTT. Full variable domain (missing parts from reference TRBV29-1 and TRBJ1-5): SAVISQKPSRDICQRGTSLTIQCQVDSQVTMMFWYRQQPGQSLTLIATANQGSEATYESGFVIDKFPISRPNLTFSTLTVSNMSPEDSSIYLCSVVQGDINQPQHFGDGTRLSIL.

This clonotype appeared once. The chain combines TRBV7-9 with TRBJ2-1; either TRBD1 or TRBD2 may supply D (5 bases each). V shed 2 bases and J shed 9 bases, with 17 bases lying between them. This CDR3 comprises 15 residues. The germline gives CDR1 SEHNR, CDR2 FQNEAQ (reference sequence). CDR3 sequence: CASSLRDGERTEQFF. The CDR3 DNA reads TGTGCCAGCAGCTTAAGGGACGGCGAGCGAACTGAGCAGTTCTTC.

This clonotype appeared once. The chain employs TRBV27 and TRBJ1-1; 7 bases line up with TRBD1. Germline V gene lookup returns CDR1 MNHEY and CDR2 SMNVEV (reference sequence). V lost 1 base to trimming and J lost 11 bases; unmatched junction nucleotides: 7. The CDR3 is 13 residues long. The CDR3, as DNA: TGTGCCAGCAGTTTATTAGCAGGGGGTGGTGCTTTCTTT. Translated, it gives CASSLLAGGGAFF.